What follows are 12 T cell receptor beta chains derived from one specimen sequenced in a study of blood T cell repertoires in COVID-19 (dated by TCRdb to the early 2020s). Libraries were built with the immunoSEQ multiplex PCR assay. TCRdb took this table from immuneACCESS and kept in-frame rearrangements with V and J called. Such tables lack part of the clones; where checked against another copy, unresolved V genes explain under half of the gap, and the rest is unexplained. Within this sample are approximately 220,000 clones, with 80% to 85% of them counted one time only. The top ten constitute 2.3% of the sample. Sequences were obtained from peripheral blood. The receptors stem from a woman aged 55-70 years with acute or convalescent COVID-19.

This clone was picked up one time. The chain couples TRBV19 to TRBJ2-7, with D perhaps TRBD2 (5 bases). Trimming left V 3 bases short and J 0 bases short, with 9 bases between. The germline CDR1 and CDR2 sequences are LNHDA and SQIVND (reference sequence). This CDR3 region has 14 residues. The CDR3 region is CASSMMGASYEQYF. The CDR3 DNA reads TGTGCCAGTAGTATGATGGGAGCCTCCTACGAGCAGTACTTC.

The chain has TRBV19 and TRBJ2-7; the D gene is possibly TRBD2 (7 bases). The CDR3 has 14 amino acids. From germline, CDR1 is LNHDA and CDR2 SQIVND (reference sequence). The V end lost 5 bases, the J end lost 6 bases, and 17 bases lay between the germline ends. The CDR3: CASSDGGPGSEQYF. The CDR3 DNA sequence: TGTGCCAGTAGTGACGGGGGGCCCGGCAGCGAGCAGTACTTC.

J is TRBJ1-5 and V is TRBV6-5, with TRBD1 matching 7 bases. The CDR3 contains 16 residues. With 2 bases clipped from V and 4 bases from J, the junction kept 8 bases outside the gene matches. CDR1 and CDR2 (germline): MNHEY, SVGAGI. The CDR3 reads CASSYTTTGVNQPQHF. The CDR3 DNA sequence: TGTGCCAGCAGTTACACTACCACAGGGGTTAATCAGCCCCAGCATTTT.

V usage is TRBV3-1 (or the pseudogene TRBV3-2) and J usage is TRBJ2-7; 10 bases align to TRBD1. Looked up from germline, CDR1 is LGHDT and CDR2 is YNNKEL (reference sequence). The CDR3 has 15 amino acids. The ends lost 1 base at V and 4 bases at J; junction bases unmatched: 4. In DNA form, the CDR3 reads TGTGCCAGCAGCCAAGTGGGGACAGGGGTATACGAGCAGTACTTC. This sequence encodes CASSQVGTGVYEQYF.

V gene TRBV6-6 combines with J gene TRBJ1-1, with a tentative D call TRBD1 (6 bases). The CDR3 has 16 residues. From germline, CDR1 is MNHNY and CDR2 SVGAGI (reference sequence). Between the trimmed V and J ends, which lost 5 bases and 1 base, there was a span of 17 bases. The CDR3 sequence: CASSRTTGVANTEAFF. The CDR3 DNA follows: TGTGCCAGCAGTCGAACGACAGGAGTGGCGAACACTGAAGCTTTCTTT.

This clone was seen just once. One end of the junction is discordant with germline, which a read error may explain. CDR3 region: CASSANSGYTF. As DNA, the CDR3 is TGTGCCAGCAGCGCTAACTCTGGCTACACCTTC. The chain recombines TRBV9 with TRBJ1-2; D not certain. This CDR3 region has 11 residues. The V gene's germline CDR1 is SGDLS and CDR2 YYNGEE.

The chain employs TRBV5-6 and TRBJ1-2; maybe TRBD1 (6 bases). CDR3 length: 15 residues. In germline, CDR1 is SGHDT, CDR2 YYEEEE. The ends were cut back, 7 bases at V and 0 bases at J, with 16 bases in the middle. The CDR3 reads CASSLFGQPNYGYTF. The CDR3 bases are TGTGCCAGCTCGCTATTCGGACAGCCTAACTATGGCTACACCTTC.

This rearrangement joins TRBV11-1 to TRBJ2-5; a possible D gene is TRBD1 (5 bases). From germline, CDR1 is SGHAT and CDR2 FQDESV (reference sequence). The CDR3 runs to 14 residues. V lost 1 base and J 1 base, leaving 7 bases between the germline ends. The CDR3 nucleotides are TGTGCCAGCAGCTTAGTTAGGGGCCAAGAGACCCAGTACTTC. Amino acids: CASSLVRGQETQYF.

This rearrangement joins TRBV5-1 to TRBJ2-3, with 15 bases fitting TRBD2. V dropped 3 bases and J dropped 6; count of bases not matched to a gene: 5. CDR1 and CDR2 (germline): SGHRS, YFSETQ. The CDR3 extends over 16 amino acids. The CDR3 DNA sequence: TGCGCCAGCAGCTGGACTAGCGGGGGGGCGTCCGATACGCAGTATTTT. Amino acid sequence: CASSWTSGGASDTQYF.

V and J are TRBV6-1 and TRBJ1-2; 12 positions agree with TRBD1. Per the germline V gene, CDR1 is MNHNS and CDR2 is SASEGT. V was pared by 0 bases and J by 6 bases, with 11 bases of the junction left unmatched. The CDR3 has 18 residues. The CDR3 bases are TGTGCCAGCAGTGAAGCGGAGGGACAGGGGGCGCGTAGAAATGGCTACACCTTC. As protein: CASSEAEGQGARRNGYTF.

The chain couples TRBV12-3 or TRBV12-4 to TRBJ1-2; the match to TRBD1 covers 10 bases. V dropped 5 bases and J dropped 10; count of bases not matched to a gene: 4. The CDR3 has 12 amino acids. CDR3 amino acids: CASSPGQGFYTF. The CDR3 coding sequence is TGTGCCAGCAGTCCGGGACAGGGGTTCTACACCTTC.

This clone was seen only once. The chain uses TRBV6-5 and TRBJ1-4, with a possible D match to TRBD1 (5 bases). This CDR3 comprises 13 residues. The germline V and J ends were trimmed by 8 bases and 8 bases, with 15 bases remaining between them. The germline gives CDR1 MNHEY, CDR2 SVGAGI. The CDR3 spells CASELGGREKLFF. The DNA for the CDR3 is TGTGCCAGCGAACTCGGGGGGAGAGAAAAACTGTTTTTT.